The 30 T cell receptor beta chains below come from one sample, sequenced in a study of cytomegalovirus exposure and HLA in healthy donors (dated by TCRdb to about 2017). Receptor libraries were prepared by the immunoSEQ multiplex PCR assay. For the multiplex PCR, a mixture combining 60 forward primers for TCR Vbeta segments and 13 reverse primers for TCR Jbeta segments was used. In TCRdb, the immuneACCESS table is reduced to in-frame sequences with V and J assigned. These tables do not hold every clone; where another copy was compared, an unresolved V gene accounts for under half, and the others remain unexplained. For this sample there are roughly 200,000 clones; around 78% appear just once. The ten largest account for approximately 2.1% of the sample. The sequencing input was PBMCs. The source of these receptors is a man in his thirties or forties in good health and CMV-seronegative.

V and J are TRBV6-5 and TRBJ1-3; D uncertain. This CDR3 has 16 amino acids. The V end lost 0 bases, the J end lost 4 bases, and 13 bases lay between the germline ends. Germline V lookup: CDR1 MNHEY, CDR2 SVGAGI. CDR3 in DNA: TGTGCCAGCAGTTACTCTCTGGCTGGGCCAGGAAACACCATATATTTT. Amino acids: CASSYSLAGPGNTIYF.

This chain links TRBV9 with TRBJ1-5; tentative D call: TRBD1 (6 bases). There are 15 residues in the CDR3. The germline V gene has CDR1 SGDLS and CDR2 YYNGEE. Trimming cost V 3 bases and J 0 bases, with 10 bases left between them. The CDR3 nucleotides read TGTGCCAGCAGCGGCGGACAGAATAGCAATCAGCCCCAGCATTTT. Translation gives CASSGGQNSNQPQHF.

The CDR3 DNA reads TGTGCCAGCAGTGACGACAGGGGGGCCTACGAGCAGTACTTC. Residues: CASSDDRGAYEQYF. The genes are TRBV2 and TRBJ2-7; TRBD1 matches at 9 bases. CDR3 length equals 14 residues. Germline trimming cut 3 bases from V and 2 bases from J; bases unmatched to any gene: 2. Germline CDR1 is SNHLY and CDR2 is FYNNEI.

The V gene is TRBV11-2, the J gene TRBJ2-1; D not resolved. CDR3 length: 14 residues. Germline lookup yields CDR1 SGHAT and CDR2 FQNNGV. Trimming removed 4 bases at V and 7 bases at J, with 14 bases between. The CDR3 loop reads CASSSGGPVNEQFF. CDR3 in DNA: TGTGCCAGCAGCTCCGGTGGGCCCGTTAATGAGCAGTTCTTC.

V gene TRBV6-4 combines with J gene TRBJ1-3; no clear D. Germline V lookup: CDR1 MRHNA, CDR2 SNTAGT. The germline V and J ends were trimmed by 7 bases and 0 bases, with 10 bases remaining between them. This CDR3 is 14 amino acids long. DNA of the CDR3: TGTGCCAGCAAAGCAACTCACTCTGGAAACACCATATATTTT. It is translated as CASKATHSGNTIYF.

The V gene is TRBV7-8, the J gene TRBJ1-2, with D unclear. The V and J ends lost 5 bases and 3 bases respectively, with 10 bases between them. CDR1 and CDR2 from the germline V gene are SGHVS and FQNEAQ. The CDR3 is 13 amino acids. CDR3 in amino acids: CASSPSPDYGYTF. CDR3 bases: TGTGCCAGCAGCCCGTCTCCGGACTATGGCTACACCTTC.

The chain joins TRBV2 to TRBJ2-5; possible D gene TRBD1, 6 bases. CDR1 and CDR2 from the germline V gene are SNHLY and FYNNEI. This CDR3 region has 15 residues. Trimming took 1 base from V and 4 from J, leaving 13 bases between them. CDR3 loop: CASSEDVVRGETQYF. The CDR3 DNA follows: TGTGCCAGCAGTGAAGACGTCGTCAGGGGAGAGACCCAGTACTTC.

V is TRBV9 and J is TRBJ1-4; TRBD1 aligns across 9 bases. V gave up 4 bases and J gave up 3 bases; unmatched junction bases: 10. From germline, CDR1 is SGDLS and CDR2 YYNGEE. CDR3 length equals 17 residues. The CDR3 spells CASSPWTGDIANEKLFF. In nucleotides, the CDR3 is TGTGCCAGCAGCCCGTGGACAGGGGATATAGCTAATGAAAAACTGTTTTTT.

The chain couples TRBV5-1 to TRBJ2-1; TRBD1 aligns across 10 bases. Per germline, CDR1 SGHRS and CDR2 YFSETQ. The CDR3 sequence is 15 residues long. Trimming took 7 bases from V and 5 from J; bases not matched to a gene: 9. In DNA, the CDR3 is TGCGCCAGCGACGACCGGACAGGGGGGGACAATGAGCAGTTCTTC. Translating it yields CASDDRTGGDNEQFF.

The gene calls are TRBV30 and TRBJ1-4; possible D gene TRBD1, 5 bases. CDR3 length equals 16 residues. CDR1 is GTSNPN and CDR2 is SVGIG in the germline V gene (reference sequence). Trimming stripped 0 bases from V and 4 bases from J, with 15 bases between. The CDR3 loop reads CAWSVQGAGFNEKLFF. CDR3 coding DNA: TGTGCCTGGAGTGTACAAGGGGCCGGTTTTAATGAAAAACTGTTTTTT.

This clone occurred a few times. The chain is built from TRBV2 and TRBJ1-4; 11 positions agree with TRBD1. CDR1 is SNHLY and CDR2 is FYNNEI in the germline V gene. V gave up 1 base and J gave up 8 bases; unmatched junction bases: 0. The CDR3 is 14 residues long. The CDR3 coding sequence is TGTGCCAGCAGTGAAGGGACAGGGGGCGAAAAACTGTTTTTT. Encoded protein: CASSEGTGGEKLFF.

The chain is built from TRBV28 and TRBJ2-3; D is possibly TRBD1 (6 bases). Germline CDR1 and CDR2: MDHEN and SYDVKM. V dropped 1 base and J dropped 9 bases, with 17 bases sitting between them. The CDR3 totals 15 residues. The CDR3 sequence: CASSLSDRLAKTQYF. CDR3 coding DNA: TGTGCCAGCAGTTTATCCGACAGGTTGGCAAAGACGCAGTATTTT.

The chain joins TRBV4-2 to TRBJ1-5; the match to TRBD1 covers 7 bases. Per the germline V gene, CDR1 is LGHNA and CDR2 is YNFKEQ. The CDR3 consists of 18 residues. Unmatched junction bases numbered 18, after V lost 4 bases and J lost 6 bases. The CDR3 DNA reads TGTGCCAGCAGCCGCGAAAGTAGCGCAGGGGGTGTTAGTCAGCCCCAGCATTTT. It specifies CASSRESSAGGVSQPQHF.

The CDR3 region is CSATGGDDYGYTF. CDR3 bases: TGCAGCGCGACGGGGGGCGATGACTATGGCTACACCTTC. The chain employs TRBV29-1 and TRBJ1-2; D possibly corresponds to TRBD1 (6 bases). Germline CDR1 SQVTM, CDR2 ANQGSEA. The CDR3 has 13 residues. Trimming stripped 7 bases from V and 3 bases from J, with 15 bases between.

This clone was seen a single time. The chain has TRBV6-1 and TRBJ2-4; the match to TRBD2 covers 11 bases. From germline, CDR1 is MNHNS and CDR2 SASEGT. CDR3 length: 16 amino acids. Trimming at V came to 3 bases and at J to 4 bases, leaving 5 bases not matched to a gene. Here the CDR3 reads CASSDFSGRGKNIQYF. The CDR3 DNA is TGTGCCAGCAGTGACTTTAGCGGGAGGGGGAAAAACATTCAGTACTTC.

V and J are TRBV19 and TRBJ1-1; D remains ambiguous. Trimming shortened V by 11 bases and J by 2 bases, and 15 bases separated the two germline ends. The CDR3 contains 13 residues. CDR1 and CDR2 (germline): LNHDA, SQIVND (reference sequence). CDR3 amino acids: CAGAASGNTEAFF. The CDR3 coding sequence is TGTGCCGGTGCGGCGTCTGGTAACACTGAAGCTTTCTTT.

In its sample, this clone was seen once. The chain carries TRBV5-1 and TRBJ2-3, with TRBD2 as a possible D gene (6 bases). V shed 9 bases and J shed 0 bases, with 17 bases lying between them. Germline CDR1 is SGHRS and CDR2 is YFSETQ. The CDR3 is 15 amino acids. The chain's CDR3 is CATKAGGFSTDTQYF. CDR3 coding DNA: TGCGCCACCAAGGCCGGGGGATTTAGCACAGATACGCAGTATTTT.

V gene TRBV11-3 combines with J gene TRBJ2-7; 9 positions agree with TRBD2. The length of the CDR3 is 15 residues. Trimming at V came to 5 bases and at J to 5 bases, leaving 10 bases not matched to a gene. Per germline, CDR1 SGHNT and CDR2 YENEEA. The CDR3 DNA is TGTGCCAGCAGCACCCGACTAGCGGCCGTCGACGAGCAGTACTTC. Translating gives CASSTRLAAVDEQYF.

The chain has TRBV11-2 and TRBJ2-1; D is possibly TRBD1 (5 bases). Trimming took 5 bases from V and 5 from J, leaving 16 bases between them. Per the germline V gene, CDR1 is SGHAT and CDR2 is FQNNGV. This CDR3 spans 15 amino acids. The CDR3 sequence: CASSPLGVRHNEQFF. The DNA of the CDR3 is TGTGCCAGCAGCCCCTTAGGGGTAAGGCACAATGAGCAGTTCTTC.

The chain uses TRBV27 and TRBJ1-1, with D perhaps TRBD1 (5 bases). CDR3 length: 14 amino acids. Trimming removed 6 bases at V and 0 bases at J, with 11 bases between. Germline lookup yields CDR1 MNHEY and CDR2 SMNVEV (reference sequence). In DNA, the CDR3 is TGTGCCAGCAGAACCCAAGGGGTGAACACTGAAGCTTTCTTT. Translated, it gives CASRTQGVNTEAFF.

This chain joins TRBV9 and TRBJ2-7, with TRBD2 matching 9 bases. V shed 0 bases and J 1 base; nucleotides not matched to a gene: 5. Germline CDR1 reads SGDLS; CDR2 reads YYNGEE. This CDR3 region has 16 residues. The chain's CDR3 is CASSVGASGTSYEQYF. The CDR3 DNA follows: TGTGCCAGCAGCGTAGGGGCTAGCGGGACATCCTACGAGCAGTACTTC.

The chain carries TRBV10-3 and TRBJ2-3; possibly TRBD2 for D (6 bases). The CDR3 sequence is 14 residues long. CDR1 and CDR2 (germline): ENHRY, SYGVKD. The CDR3 region has the DNA TGTGCATCCCGCCCTGGCGGGACGGTAGATACGCAGTATTTT. Protein product: CASRPGGTVDTQYF.

The chain combines TRBV28 with TRBJ2-7; 10 bases agree with TRBD2. The V segment lost 6 bases and the J segment 3 bases; nucleotides outside the gene matches: 2. CDR1 is MDHEN, CDR2 SYDVKM, per germline. This CDR3 is built from 13 residues. The CDR3 protein is CASSGLADYEQYF. The CDR3 nucleotides read TGTGCCAGCAGCGGACTAGCGGACTACGAGCAGTACTTC.

Details on this clone: One end of the junction is discordant with germline, which a read error may explain. V and J are TRBV5-4 and TRBJ2-7; maybe TRBD1 (5 bases). CDR3 length: 13 amino acids. Germline CDR1 is SGHNT and CDR2 is YYREEE (reference sequence). The CDR3: CASTLQGSYEQYF. CDR3 DNA: TGTGCCAGCACCTTGCAGGGTTCCTACGAGCAGTACTTC.

The chain combines TRBV28 with TRBJ2-4, with 7 bases matching TRBD1. From germline, CDR1 is MDHEN and CDR2 SYDVKM. The length of the CDR3 is 13 residues. V dropped 7 bases and J dropped 7; count of bases not matched to a gene: 7. CDR3 coding DNA: TGTGCCAGCACCCAGGGCAGGGGGAACATTCAGTACTTC. This gives the protein CASTQGRGNIQYF.

The chain links TRBV29-1 to TRBJ2-7; 12 bases are shared with TRBD1. V lost 3 bases to trimming and J lost 4 bases; unmatched junction nucleotides: 10. Germline CDR1 reads SQVTM; CDR2 reads ANQGSEA. The CDR3 sequence is 16 residues long. CDR3 coding DNA: TGCAGCGTTGACTCCCGGGACAGGGGGCGCGTGTACGAGCAGTACTTC. Protein sequence: CSVDSRDRGRVYEQYF.

There are a few counts of this clone. The V and J genes are TRBV28 and TRBJ2-5; TRBD1 matches 8 bases. V lost 10 bases to trimming and J lost 5 bases; unmatched junction nucleotides: 9. The CDR3 is 13 amino acids. CDR1 is MDHEN and CDR2 is SYDVKM in the germline V gene. The CDR3 sequence is CATAGGQRETQYF. CDR3 coding DNA: TGTGCCACCGCAGGGGGCCAAAGGGAGACCCAGTACTTC.

J is TRBJ2-5 and V is TRBV19, with D perhaps matching TRBD1 (6 bases). Per germline, CDR1 LNHDA and CDR2 SQIVND (reference sequence). V gave up 2 bases and J gave up 1 base, with 14 bases separating them. CDR3 length: 16 amino acids. The CDR3 region has the DNA TGTGCCAGTAGTATATCGGCCCAGGGGCCCCAAGAGACCCAGTACTTC. Amino acids: CASSISAQGPQETQYF.

Notes on this clone: The same CDR3 can be traced to other DNA sequences in this sample. CDR3 in amino acids: CASSVGTSGYNEQFF. In DNA form, the CDR3 reads TGTGCCAGCAGCGTAGGGACTAGCGGTTACAATGAGCAGTTCTTC. V and J are TRBV9 and TRBJ2-1, with 10 nucleotides matching TRBD2. V gave up 0 bases and J gave up 4 bases; unmatched junction bases: 1. Germline V gives CDR1 SGDLS, CDR2 YYNGEE. The CDR3 is made up of 15 amino acids.

The rearrangement uses TRBV5-1 and TRBJ2-1, with 13 bases identical to TRBD2. V lost 4 bases, J lost 6 bases, and 4 bases stayed unmatched. Germline CDR1 and CDR2: SGHRS and YFSETQ. The length of the CDR3 is 15 residues. CDR3 protein: CASSLLAGGGNEQFF. The CDR3 region has the DNA TGCGCCAGCAGCCTACTAGCGGGAGGGGGCAATGAGCAGTTCTTC.